This T cell receptor beta chain was recovered during a study of blood T cell repertoires in COVID-19. Per the authors' pipeline: Cell counts per sample came from amplifying reference gene primers. Here immunoSEQ multiplex PCR was the method, and the copy in TCRdb shows in-frame clones only, minus some. Clone size and the V and J calls come from that table; the DNA yielded D and trimming. The sample has 250,000 to 300,000 clones; around four fifths are singletons. V lost 4 bases and J lost 0; bases outside the gene matches: 2. This CDR3 comprises 15 residues. Germline V lookup: CDR1 LNHDA, CDR2 SQIVND (reference sequence).

The sample comprised peripheral blood. This TCR derives from a man between 60 and 70 years old who had recovered from COVID-19. V usage is TRBV19 and J usage is TRBJ2-2; 7 nucleotides align to TRBD2. CDR3: CASSSGSPNTGELFF. In DNA form, the CDR3 reads TGTGCCAGTAGTAGCGGGAGTCCGAACACCGGGGAGCTGTTTTTT.